The 17 T cell receptor beta chains reported below all come from one sample, sequenced in a study of T cells after yellow fever vaccination. TCRdb fed the 5' RACE reads into MiXCR, producing one record per CDR3 protein. Of 550,000 to 750,000 distinct CDR3 sequences in the sample, roughly 13% were seen once. The starting material was PBMCs, obtained on the day of the yellow fever booster vaccination. The source of these receptors is a man aged 30-40 years who received the YFV17D yellow fever vaccine.

In nucleotides, the CDR3 is TGTGCCAGCAGGACGGCGGGAGGGGGGCCTAATGAGCAGTTCTTC. Translation gives CASRTAGGGPNEQFF. The genes are TRBV6-2 or TRBV6-3 and TRBJ2-1, with 9 nucleotides matching TRBD2. The CDR3 has 15 amino acids. The germline V gene encodes CDR1 MNHEY and CDR2 SVGEGT. With 6 bases clipped from V and 7 bases from J, the junction kept 10 bases outside the gene matches.

J is TRBJ2-3 and V is TRBV6-5, with 15 bases aligning to TRBD2. Germline CDR1 MNHEY, CDR2 SVGAGI. The CDR3 spans 18 residues. The V segment lost 4 bases and the J segment 4 bases; nucleotides outside the gene matches: 9. The CDR3 nucleotides read TGTGCCAGCAGTTGGGGACTAGCGGGAGGTTTCGGCGCAGATACGCAGTATTTT. Translated, it gives CASSWGLAGGFGADTQYF.

This clonotype was observed at least ten times. This chain uses TRBV12-3 or TRBV12-4 with TRBJ2-7; 8 nucleotides agree with TRBD1. The CDR3 length is 14 residues. Trimming removed 8 bases from V and 5 bases from J; junction bases left unmatched: 11. Here the CDR3 reads CASLLSGTGDEQYF. The CDR3 DNA sequence: TGTGCCAGCCTGCTGTCCGGGACAGGAGACGAGCAGTACTTC.

The chain uses TRBV7-2 and TRBJ2-2, with 9 bases fitting TRBD1. The J segment lost 6 bases and the V segment lost 4 bases, leaving 9 bases of the junction unmatched. This CDR3 spans 16 amino acids. Germline assignment: CDR1 SGHTA and CDR2 FQGNSA. In nucleotides, the CDR3 is TGTGCCAGCAGCTCGACAAGGGACAGGGCACCCGGGGAGCTGTTTTTT. Translation gives CASSSTRDRAPGELFF.

V and J are TRBV23-1 and TRBJ1-2; D unresolved. TRBV23-1 is an ORF for which the function is uncertain. The CDR3 sequence is 18 residues long. V was clipped by 2 bases and J by 0 bases, with 19 bases between them. This chain's CDR3 is CASSQNASDRKTNYGYTF. The CDR3 DNA reads as TGCGCCAGCAGTCAAAACGCTTCGGACCGAAAAACTAACTATGGCTACACCTTC.

V and J are TRBV29-1 and TRBJ2-7, with 8 bases aligning to TRBD1. Unmatched junction bases numbered 11, after V lost 3 bases and J lost 4 bases. Germline values: CDR1 SQVTM, CDR2 ANQGSEA. The CDR3 is made up of 15 amino acids. The CDR3 is CSVEMVTGEKYEQYF. CDR3 coding DNA: TGCAGCGTTGAGATGGTGACAGGGGAAAAATACGAGCAGTACTTC.

This rearrangement joins TRBV27 to TRBJ2-7, with D perhaps given as TRBD1 or TRBD2 (5 bases each). CDR1 MNHEY and CDR2 SMNVEV come from the germline V gene (reference sequence). V was cut by 8 bases and J by 7 bases, with 18 bases left in between. This CDR3 spans 13 amino acids. The CDR3 DNA follows: TGTGCCAGCCAGGGACCCACCCGGTTGGAGCAGTACTTC. It codes for CASQGPTRLEQYF.

V and J are TRBV30 and TRBJ2-7, with D tentatively TRBD2 (5 bases). The V end lost 3 bases, the J end lost 0 bases, and 12 bases lay between the germline ends. The germline V gene encodes CDR1 GTSNPN and CDR2 SVGIG (reference sequence). The CDR3 totals 14 residues. This CDR3 is CAWRKSTSSYEQYF. The CDR3, as DNA: TGTGCCTGGAGAAAGAGTACTAGCTCCTACGAGCAGTACTTC.

This clonotype has only a few counts. V usage is TRBV11-2 and J usage is TRBJ2-1; D is unclear. Deletions cut 0 bases from V and 6 bases from J, with 9 bases between. This CDR3 is built from 14 residues. CDR1 SGHAT and CDR2 FQNNGV come from the germline V gene. The CDR3 loop reads CASSLDGTSNEQFF. The CDR3 region has the DNA TGTGCCAGCAGCTTAGATGGTACTTCCAATGAGCAGTTCTTC.

This clonotype was detected many times. The V and J genes are TRBV7-2 and TRBJ1-4; tentative D call: TRBD1 (5 bases). The V gene's germline CDR1 is SGHTA and CDR2 FQGNSA. The CDR3 is 13 amino acids. Deletions cut 3 bases from V and 8 bases from J, with 10 bases between. CDR3 DNA sequence: TGTGCCAGCAGCTTGGTCGGGGGAGAAAAACTGTTTTTT. Amino acids: CASSLVGGEKLFF.

The chain links TRBV29-1 to TRBJ2-2; 7 positions match TRBD2. There are 15 residues in the CDR3. Germline values: CDR1 SQVTM, CDR2 ANQGSEA. The V segment lost 0 bases and the J segment 5 bases; nucleotides outside the gene matches: 6. CDR3 loop: CSVEEWGGGTGELFF. For the CDR3, the DNA is TGCAGCGTTGAAGAGTGGGGGGGAGGTACCGGGGAGCTGTTTTTT.

This clonotype was seen a handful of times. V usage is TRBV20-1 and J usage is TRBJ2-3; D is possibly TRBD1 (6 bases). Per germline, CDR1 DFQATT and CDR2 SNEGSKA (reference sequence). There are 14 residues in the CDR3. Trimming removed 0 bases from V and 1 base from J, with 8 bases in between. The CDR3 coding sequence is TGCAGTGCTAGAGAAGGGACACGCACAGATACGCAGTATTTT. Protein product: CSAREGTRTDTQYF.

The genes are TRBV14 and TRBJ2-7; 8 nucleotides line up with TRBD2. Per germline, CDR1 SGHDN and CDR2 FVKESK. Losses at the gene ends were 4 bases for V and 6 bases for J; bases not matched to a gene: 8. This CDR3 contains 14 residues. The CDR3 DNA sequence: TGTGCCAGCAGCCCCGGGGGGGACTCTCCCGAGCAGTACTTC. It is translated as CASSPGGDSPEQYF.

This clonotype was detected only a few times. The J gene is TRBJ2-5, the V gene TRBV2; D gene ambiguous. The CDR3 spans 10 residues. V lost 3 bases to trimming and J lost 7 bases, with 3 bases between them. Germline V lookup: CDR1 SNHLY, CDR2 FYNNEI. This CDR3 is CASSDWTQYF. CDR3 DNA sequence: TGTGCCAGCAGTGATTGGACCCAGTACTTC.

The V and J genes are TRBV25-1 and TRBJ1-1; D not certain. Germline V gives CDR1 MGHDK, CDR2 SYGVNS. The germline V and J ends were trimmed by 3 bases and 7 bases, with 6 bases remaining between them. This CDR3 is 11 amino acids long. CDR3 nucleotides: TGTGCCAGCAGTGAGGGATTTGAAGCTTTCTTT. This sequence encodes CASSEGFEAFF. The complete variable domain, with remaining parts taken from reference TRBV25-1 and TRBJ1-1, reads EADIYQTPRYLVIGTGKKITLECSQTMGHDKMYWYQQDPGMELHLIHYSYGVNSTEKGDLSSESTVSRIRTEHFPLTLESARPSHTSQYLCASSEGFEAFFGQGTRLTVV.

The chain has TRBV12-3 or TRBV12-4 and TRBJ1-2; D gene unclear. This CDR3 has 12 residues. The V and J ends lost 3 bases and 2 bases respectively, with 4 bases between them. The CDR3 DNA reads as TGTGCCAGCAGTTTGACGAACTATGGCTACACCTTC. Translating it yields CASSLTNYGYTF.

The sample holds a few counts of this clonotype. This chain uses TRBV5-1 with TRBJ1-5; possible D gene TRBD1, 6 bases. Trimming cost V 4 bases and J 3 bases, with 17 bases left between them. This CDR3 is 16 amino acids long. CDR1 and CDR2 from the germline V gene are SGHRS and YFSETQ. CDR3 residues: CASSTLLGQLNQPQHF. The CDR3 nucleotides are TGCGCCAGCAGCACCCTCCTCGGACAGCTCAATCAGCCCCAGCATTTT.